The sequence of this TCR beta chain was determined in a study of blood T cells in healthy people across ages. Study-level information: Capturing about one barcoded beta molecule per two T cells was achieved by template switching.

Primed by a sample-barcoded 5' primer and a J-beta primer mix, a second PCR proceeded for roughly 7 to 12 cycles. Every cDNA molecule bore a tag from a template-switch adaptor containing 12 random nucleotides. Using its own MiXCR run on the 5' RACE reads, TCRdb lists one record per CDR3 protein. Of some 1.6 million distinct CDR3 sequences detected, 34% appear once; the ten largest clones hold approximately 10%. Per individual sample, total RNA of at least 5 micrograms was extracted. Trimming stripped 0 bases from V and 8 bases from J, with 16 bases between. The V gene's germline CDR1 is ENHRY and CDR2 SYGVKD. There are 15 residues in the CDR3. This clonotype was seen a few times.

J is TRBJ1-2 and V is TRBV10-3; no reliable D call. The clonotype was recovered from a woman aged 30 to 39 in good health. Sequencing used blood. CDR3 residues: CAISESPGLDGGYTF. In DNA form, the CDR3 reads TGTGCCATCAGTGAGTCGCCGGGCCTTGATGGAGGCTACACCTTC.